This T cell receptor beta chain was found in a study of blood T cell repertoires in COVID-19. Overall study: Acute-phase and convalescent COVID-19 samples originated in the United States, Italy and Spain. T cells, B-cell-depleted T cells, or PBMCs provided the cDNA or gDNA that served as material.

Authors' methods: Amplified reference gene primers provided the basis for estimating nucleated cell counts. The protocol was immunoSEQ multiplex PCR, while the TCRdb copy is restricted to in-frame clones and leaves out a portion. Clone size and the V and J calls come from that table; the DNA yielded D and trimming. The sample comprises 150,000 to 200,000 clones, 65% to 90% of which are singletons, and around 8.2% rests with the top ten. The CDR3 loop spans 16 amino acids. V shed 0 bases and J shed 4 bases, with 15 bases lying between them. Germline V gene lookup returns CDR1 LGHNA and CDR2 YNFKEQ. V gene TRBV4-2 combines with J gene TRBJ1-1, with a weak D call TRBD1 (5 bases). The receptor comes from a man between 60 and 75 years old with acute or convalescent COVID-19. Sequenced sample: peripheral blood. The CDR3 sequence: CASSQDRTKARTEAFF. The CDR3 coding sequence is TGTGCCAGCAGCCAAGATCGGACAAAGGCACGCACTGAAGCTTTCTTT.